These 21 T cell receptor beta chains were sequenced from one sample in a study of blood T cells in healthy people across ages. A sample-barcoded 5' primer and a J-beta primer mix were used in a second PCR of roughly 7 to 11 cycles. MiXCR, applied by TCRdb to the 5' RACE reads, yields one record per CDR3 protein. The sample includes hundreds of thousands of distinct CDR3 sequences, approximately 30% seen only once; the top ten take about a sixth. Sequencing was done on a sample of blood. All receptors derive from a woman aged 80 or over in good health.

This clonotype was detected a few times. The rearrangement uses TRBV20-1 and TRBJ1-5; D gene ambiguous. The CDR3 has 12 amino acids. The ends were cut back, 6 bases at V and 10 bases at J, with 16 bases in the middle. Germline CDR1 DFQATT, CDR2 SNEGSKA (reference sequence). Written as DNA, the CDR3 is TGCAGTGCGCAGGAGGCGGGAGAACCCCAGCATTTT. Protein: CSAQEAGEPQHF.

About this clonotype itself: This may arise from a read error, as a much more abundant clone is one base away. The V call is TRBV2, the J call TRBJ2-3; D possibly matches TRBD1 or TRBD2 (5 bases each). CDR3 length: 14 amino acids. CDR1 and CDR2 from the germline V gene are SNHLY and FYNNEI. Trimming removed 8 bases at V and 0 bases at J, with 12 bases between. The CDR3 sequence is CASDPGTSTDTQYF. In DNA form, the CDR3 reads TGTGCCAGCGACCCCGGGACCAGCACAGATACGCAGTATTTT.

This clonotype has ten or more counts. The rearrangement uses TRBV14 and TRBJ2-6; maybe TRBD1 (6 bases). This CDR3 has 15 amino acids. Germline CDR1 is SGHDN and CDR2 is FVKESK. Deletions cut 6 bases from V and 0 bases from J, with 9 bases between. The CDR3 region has the DNA TGTGCCAGCAGTCAGGGGCTCTCTGGGGCCAACGTCCTGACTTTC. It is translated as CASSQGLSGANVLTF.

On this clonotype itself: This may arise from a read error, as a much more abundant clone is one base away. This chain links TRBV12-3 or TRBV12-4 with TRBJ2-5; 10 bases match TRBD1. This CDR3 is 15 amino acids long. In DNA, the CDR3 is TGTGCCAGCAGTCCTACGGGACAGGGGATAGAGACCAAGTACTTC. Encoded protein: CASSPTGQGIETKYF.

Details on this clonotype: A single base separates this from a much larger clone, so it may be a read error. The chain has TRBV7-3 and TRBJ1-2, with 10 nucleotides matching TRBD1. Germline V gene lookup returns CDR1 SGHTA and CDR2 FQGTGA. The V gene end was trimmed by 5 bases and the J gene end by 6 bases; junction bases not matched to a gene: 6. The CDR3 spans 14 residues. Here the CDR3 reads CASSGGDRGDGYTF. The CDR3 DNA is TGTGCCAGCAGCGGTGGGGACAGGGGAGATGGCTACACCTTC.

This clonotype occurred many times. This chain joins TRBV6-6 and TRBJ2-1; perhaps D is TRBD1 or TRBD2 (5 bases each). This CDR3 is built from 13 residues. Trimming shortened V by 3 bases and J by 7 bases, and 10 bases separated the two germline ends. The germline V gene has CDR1 MNHNY and CDR2 SVGAGI (reference sequence). The CDR3 loop is CASSYGGQNEQFF. CDR3 in DNA: TGTGCCAGCAGTTATGGGGGTCAAAATGAGCAGTTCTTC.

This clonotype was observed many times. The chain combines TRBV12-3 or TRBV12-4 with TRBJ2-7; D gene ambiguous. The V end lost 5 bases, the J end lost 9 bases, and 23 bases lay between the germline ends. The CDR3 covers 15 residues. The CDR3 DNA sequence: TGTGCCAGCAGTCCGCAGGCGTTTTACCCTTTTGGGCAGTACTTC. Amino acids: CASSPQAFYPFGQYF.

Comments on this clonotype: It may be a read error: a sequence one base away is much more abundant. The chain has TRBV18 and TRBJ2-7, with D perhaps TRBD2 (6 bases). V was pared by 3 bases and J by 7 bases, with 19 bases between. The germline V gene has CDR1 KGHSH and CDR2 LQKENI. The CDR3 runs to 15 residues. CDR3 DNA: TGTGCCAGCTCACCGCGCGGGGCGTCCTACAATGAGCAGTACTTC. This codes for CASSPRGASYNEQYF.

This chain links TRBV5-1 with TRBJ2-5, with D perhaps TRBD1 (5 bases). V lost 1 base to trimming and J lost 1 base, with 11 bases between them. This CDR3 region has 15 residues. Germline assignment: CDR1 SGHRS and CDR2 YFSETQ. This CDR3 is CASSLTPRGQETQYF. The CDR3 DNA reads as TGCGCCAGCAGCTTGACCCCTAGGGGCCAAGAGACCCAGTACTTC. Filled out from reference TRBV5-1 and TRBJ2-5, the complete variable domain reads KAGVTQTPRYLIKTRGQQVTLSCSPISGHRSVSWYQQTPGQGLQFLFEYFSETQRNKGNFPGRFSGRQFSNSRSEMNVSTLELGDSALYLCASSLTPRGQETQYFGPGTRLLVL.

Comment on this clonotype: This may be a read error, as it is one base from a much larger clone. The chain combines TRBV5-1 with TRBJ2-1; maybe TRBD1 (6 bases). The J call is doubtful: the DNA matches TRBJ2-7 better. The CDR3 runs to 16 residues. Germline V gene data show CDR1 as SGHRS and CDR2 as YFSETQ. The CDR3 sequence is CASSLAGTSSYNEQYF. As DNA, the CDR3 is TGCGCCAGCAGCTTGGCCGGGACATCTTCCTACAATGAGCAGTACTTC.

At least ten counts were recorded for this clonotype. The chain couples TRBV29-1 to TRBJ2-7, with 7 bases identical to TRBD2. This CDR3 is 13 amino acids long. Germline loops: CDR1 SQVTM, CDR2 ANQGSEA. The V and J ends lost 7 bases and 1 base, in that order; junction bases with no gene match: 7. The CDR3 is CSARWGGSYEQYF. CDR3 sequence (DNA): TGCAGCGCCCGTTGGGGGGGGTCCTACGAGCAGTACTTC.

This clonotype was counted only a few times. V is TRBV6-5 and J is TRBJ2-1; unclear D gene. The length of the CDR3 is 12 residues. The V end was cut by 5 bases, the J end by 6 bases, with 8 bases between. CDR1 is MNHEY and CDR2 is SVGAGI in the germline V gene. The CDR3 here is CASSDPCNEQFF. In DNA form, the CDR3 reads TGTGCCAGCAGTGACCCCTGCAATGAGCAGTTCTTC.

J is TRBJ2-7 and V is TRBV10-3; D perhaps matches TRBD1 (5 bases). In germline, CDR1 is ENHRY, CDR2 SYGVKD. Trimming removed 0 bases at V and 7 bases at J, with 19 bases between. The CDR3 consists of 16 residues. For the CDR3, the DNA is TGTGCCATCAGTGAGTCGAAGGGGTGGACCTACAATGAGCAGTACTTC. Translating gives CAISESKGWTYNEQYF.

The rearrangement links TRBV19 to TRBJ2-3, with TRBD1 matching 11 bases. The V gene's germline CDR1 is LNHDA and CDR2 SQIVND (reference sequence). The V segment lost 4 bases and the J segment 1 base; nucleotides outside the gene matches: 4. The CDR3 covers 16 residues. CDR3 in DNA: TGTGCCAGTAGTAGAGGACAGGGGGCAGGCACAGATACGCAGTATTTT. This encodes CASSRGQGAGTDTQYF.

This clonotype was detected many times. The rearrangement uses TRBV7-9 and TRBJ2-4; a possible D gene is TRBD1 (6 bases). The CDR3 length is 16 residues. The V gene's germline CDR1 is SEHNR and CDR2 FQNEAQ (reference sequence). V was cut by 4 bases and J by 6 bases, with 19 bases left in between. The CDR3 sequence: CASSSTGLPVGNIQYF. In nucleotides, the CDR3 is TGTGCCAGCAGCTCGACAGGACTCCCAGTGGGAAACATTCAGTACTTC.

This clonotype occurred many times. The chain joins TRBV25-1 to TRBJ2-3; 11 nucleotides line up with TRBD2. Germline V CDR1 and CDR2: MGHDK, SYGVNS. The CDR3 totals 18 residues. After removal of 6 bases from V and 0 bases from J, the junction contained 11 bases not matched to a gene. In DNA, the CDR3 is TGTGCCAGCAGGTCCGGGACTAGCGGAACCTCTAGCACAGATACGCAGTATTTT. It codes for CASRSGTSGTSSTDTQYF.

Ten or more counts support this clonotype. CDR3 bases: TGTGCCAGCAGCCGCGCGGATACTTCTAACTATGGCTACACCTTC. Residues: CASSRADTSNYGYTF. The chain carries TRBV3-1 and TRBJ1-2; D remains unclear. CDR1 and CDR2 from the germline V gene are LGHDT and YNNKEL (reference sequence). This CDR3 is built from 15 residues. With 4 bases removed from V and 0 bases from J, the gap between germline ends came to 12 bases. Together with reference TRBV3-1 and TRBJ1-2, the CDR3 gives the full variable domain: DTAVSQTPKYLVTQMGNDKSIKCEQNLGHDTMYWYKQDSKKFLKIMFSYNNKELIINETVPNRFSPKSPDKAHLNLHINSLELGDSAVYFCASSRADTSNYGYTFGSGTRLTVV.

The chain links TRBV12-3 or TRBV12-4 to TRBJ2-3; D uncertain. The CDR3 has 14 amino acids. Trimming removed 6 bases from V and 2 bases from J, with 12 bases in between. This chain's CDR3 is CASSMGIATDTQYF. The CDR3 coding sequence is TGTGCCAGCAGCATGGGGATAGCCACAGATACGCAGTATTTT.

The gene calls are TRBV27 and TRBJ2-1; D might be TRBD1 (5 bases). CDR1 MNHEY and CDR2 SMNVEV come from the germline V gene (reference sequence). Trimming pared 6 bases from V and 10 bases from J, leaving 28 bases between. This CDR3 has 17 residues. CDR3 bases: TGTGCCAGCAGCTCACGACAGAACAGAAAGGTCACTGGGGAGCAGTTCTTC. Protein product: CASSSRQNRKVTGEQFF.

This clonotype was observed at least ten times. The gene calls are TRBV6-5 and TRBJ2-3; TRBD2 might be the D (5 bases). The V end was cut by 4 bases, the J end by 8 bases, with 13 bases between. Looked up from germline, CDR1 is MNHEY and CDR2 is SVGAGI. This CDR3 spans 13 amino acids. The DNA of the CDR3 is TGTGCCAGCAGTTCCTTCGGGGTCGCTACGCAGTATTTT. It is translated as CASSSFGVATQYF.

This clonotype has a count of ten or more. This chain uses TRBV27 with TRBJ2-1; TRBD2 might be the D (5 bases). Trimming pared 1 base from V and 5 bases from J, leaving 6 bases between. The CDR3 is made up of 13 amino acids. Germline CDR1 and CDR2: MNHEY and SMNVEV (reference sequence). As DNA, the CDR3 is TGTGCCAGCAGTTTATGGGGAGACAATGAGCAGTTCTTC. The encoded protein is CASSLWGDNEQFF.